Below, one TCR beta chain is given with its context. Its specificity is unknown. The V gene lost 1 base and the J gene lost 1 base, with 13 bases spanning the gap. The germline gives CDR1 SGHVS, CDR2 FNYEAQ. The CDR3 sequence is 17 residues long. These data belong to a study of response to subunit inactivated influenza vaccine. TCRdb itself ran the RT-PCR reads through MiXCR, one entry per CDR3 protein. Counted here are fewer than 700,000 distinct CDR3 sequences, 13% occurring once; the ten biggest clones make up under 15%. Broader study findings: The authors proposed limited new T cell recruitment per seasonal influenza vaccination.

The receptor's source is a man over 45 who received an inactivated influenza vaccine. The sample was PBMCs from blood, taken 40 to 50 days after vaccination. The chain combines TRBV7-6 with TRBJ2-2, with D perhaps TRBD1 (5 bases). In DNA form, the CDR3 reads TGTGCCAGCAGCTTAGTGACCCGGACACGGAACACCGGGGAGCTGTTTTTT. Translated, it gives CASSLVTRTRNTGELFF.